This T cell receptor (beta chain) was observed in a study of T cell responses to AZD1222 COVID-19 vaccine. This clone appeared a single time. The antigen is unknown. Using immunoSEQ multiplex PCR, the repertoire was profiled, and TCRdb retains in-frame clones only, with some absent. The data contain about 81,000 clones, about nine tenths of them seen just once; the ten biggest clones take up 9.5% to 13%. The study, taken as a whole, reports: Increased Spike-specific TCR breadth and depth were observed after two AZD1222 doses.

V shed 4 bases and J shed 3 bases, with 12 bases lying between them. Germline V gene sequence: CDR1 SGHDN, CDR2 FVKESK. The CDR3 extends over 14 amino acids. This rearrangement joins TRBV14 to TRBJ1-1; D possibly corresponds to TRBD1 (5 bases). The starting material was peripheral blood, obtained 28 days after the second AZD1222 dose. The TCR sequence derives from an adult who received the AZD1222 COVID-19 vaccine. The CDR3 DNA follows: TGTGCCAGCAGCCGGACGACAGCGGACACTGAAGCTTTCTTT. The encoded protein is CASSRTTADTEAFF.